Listed here are 8 T cell receptor beta chains from one sample, sequenced in a study of T cell repertoires in cytomegalovirus infection. TCRdb fed the reads into MiXCR, producing one record per CDR3 protein. The sample carries about 480,000 distinct CDR3 sequences, around a third recorded once. These receptors lack a known antigen. The source material was cultured PBMCs, sampled from culture after CMV antigen stimulation. The receptor set was obtained from a human donor in good health (CMV status not recorded). Some clones in this sample may be carry-over from other donors' samples.

This clonotype has only a few counts. The V call is TRBV7-2, the J call TRBJ2-1; 7 bases are shared with TRBD1. This CDR3 region has 12 residues. J was trimmed by 12 bases and V by 4 bases; bases with no gene match: 6. CDR1 and CDR2 (germline): SGHTA, FQGNSA. Here the CDR3 DNA reads TGTGCCAGCAGCTCAGACAGGGCGAGGCAGTTCTTC. Residues: CASSSDRARQFF.

This clonotype was observed a handful of times. J is TRBJ1-1 and V is TRBV11-2, with a possible D match to TRBD1 (5 bases). Germline values: CDR1 SGHAT, CDR2 FQNNGV. The CDR3 covers 15 residues. Trimming took 4 bases from V and 1 from J, leaving 13 bases between them. Here the CDR3 DNA reads TGTGCCAGCAGCTGGCCGCCTGGGGGGAACACTGAAGCTTTCTTT. As protein: CASSWPPGGNTEAFF. The variable domain in full, with the rest retrieved from reference TRBV11-2 and TRBJ1-1, is EAGVAQSPRYKIIEKRQSVAFWCNPISGHATLYWYQQILGQGPKLLIQFQNNGVVDDSQLPKDRFSAERLKGVDSTLKIQPAKLEDSAVYLCASSWPPGGNTEAFFGQGTRLTVV.

This clonotype showed up many times. The V and J genes are TRBV7-2 and TRBJ1-6; weak D call: TRBD1 (5 bases). Germline CDR1 is SGHTA and CDR2 is FQGNSA. This CDR3 has 16 residues. The V gene lost 7 bases and the J gene lost 0 bases, with 13 bases spanning the gap. The CDR3 sequence: CASTIDSSSYNSPLHF. The CDR3 coding sequence is TGTGCCAGCACCATCGACAGTAGCTCCTATAATTCACCCCTCCACTTT.

The CDR3 nucleotides are TGTGCCAGCAGTTACACCACAGATACGCAGTATTTT. Translating gives CASSYTTDTQYF. This rearrangement joins TRBV7-9 to TRBJ2-3; D not resolved. Trimming took off 6 bases at V and 2 bases at J, with 6 bases between the two ends. CDR1 SEHNR and CDR2 FQNEAQ come from the germline V gene (reference sequence). The CDR3 totals 12 residues.

This clonotype has only a few counts. The genes are TRBV11-2 and TRBJ2-3, with a weak D call TRBD1 (6 bases). The CDR3 is 15 amino acids. V was clipped by 5 bases and J by 0 bases, with 12 bases between them. Per germline, CDR1 SGHAT and CDR2 FQNNGV. The CDR3 DNA sequence: TGTGCCAGCAGCCAGGGGTCCATAAGCACAGATACGCAGTATTTT. This translates into CASSQGSISTDTQYF.

This sequence joins TRBV6-2 or TRBV6-3 and TRBJ2-1, with 7 bases that match TRBD1. V was pared by 2 bases and J by 5 bases, with 3 bases of the junction left unmatched. The germline CDR1 and CDR2 sequences are MNHEY and SVGEGT. The CDR3 consists of 14 residues. The CDR3 spells CASSYRGQNNEQFF. The CDR3 DNA sequence: TGTGCCAGCAGTTACAGGGGACAGAACAATGAGCAGTTCTTC.

This clonotype was seen a few times. V and J are TRBV5-4 and TRBJ1-4; D not resolved. The germline V and J ends were trimmed by 5 bases and 8 bases, with 13 bases remaining between them. The CDR3 is made up of 13 amino acids. CDR1 is SGHNT, CDR2 YYREEE, per germline (reference sequence). The CDR3 is CASSRSGWEKLFF. Written as DNA, the CDR3 is TGTGCCAGCAGTCGCTCGGGTTGGGAAAAACTGTTTTTT.

This clonotype has only a few counts. J is TRBJ2-7 and V is TRBV7-2; 8 nucleotides align to TRBD1. After removal of 3 bases from V and 1 base from J, the junction contained 5 bases not matched to a gene. CDR1 and CDR2 (germline): SGHTA, FQGNSA. The CDR3 totals 15 residues. In nucleotides, the CDR3 is TGTGCCAGCAGCTTCGGACAGGGTGGGTCCTACGAGCAGTACTTC. It yields the protein CASSFGQGGSYEQYF.